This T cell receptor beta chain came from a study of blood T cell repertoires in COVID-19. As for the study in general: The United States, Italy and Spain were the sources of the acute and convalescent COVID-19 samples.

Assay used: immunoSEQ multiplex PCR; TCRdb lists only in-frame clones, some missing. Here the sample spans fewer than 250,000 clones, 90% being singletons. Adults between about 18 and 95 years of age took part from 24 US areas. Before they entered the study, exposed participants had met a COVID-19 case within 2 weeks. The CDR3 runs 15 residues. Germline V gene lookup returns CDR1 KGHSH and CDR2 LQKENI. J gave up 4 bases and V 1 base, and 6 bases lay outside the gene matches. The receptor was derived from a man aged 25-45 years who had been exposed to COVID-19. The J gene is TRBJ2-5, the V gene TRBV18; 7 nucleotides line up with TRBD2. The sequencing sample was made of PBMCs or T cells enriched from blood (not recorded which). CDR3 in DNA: TGTGCCAGCTCACCACAGAGAAGGGAGGGAGAGACCCAGTACTTC. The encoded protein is CASSPQRREGETQYF.